These 26 T cell receptor beta chains share one sample of origin, sequenced in a study of blood T cell repertoires in COVID-19. This table comes from immunoSEQ multiplex PCR, and its TCRdb copy is limited to in-frame clones, with some not included. The sample lists about 87,000 clones, about 71% seen once, with 3.5% to 4.5% in the top ten. Sample: peripheral blood. All receptors come from a woman in her 50s with acute or convalescent COVID-19.

This chain uses TRBV10-3 with TRBJ2-7; 10 nucleotides align to TRBD1. V dropped 4 bases and J dropped 5; count of bases not matched to a gene: 5. The CDR3 extends over 14 amino acids. From germline, CDR1 is ENHRY and CDR2 SYGVKD. The CDR3 coding sequence is TGTGCCATCAGTGCAGGGACAGGGGTTCACGAGCAGTACTTC. As protein: CAISAGTGVHEQYF.

The V and J genes are TRBV5-6 and TRBJ1-5; no clear D gene. The germline V gene has CDR1 SGHDT and CDR2 YYEEEE. Trimming shortened V by 3 bases and J by 1 base, and 8 bases separated the two germline ends. CDR3 size: 14 residues. The CDR3 coding sequence is TGTGCCAGCAGCTCGTTAACAAGCAATCAGCCCCAGCATTTT. Amino acid sequence: CASSSLTSNQPQHF.

This chain joins TRBV7-3 and TRBJ1-2, with a weak D call TRBD1 (6 bases). V lost 0 bases, J lost 7 bases, and 9 bases lay in between. The CDR3 extends over 13 amino acids. CDR1 SGHTA and CDR2 FQGTGA come from the germline V gene. Here the CDR3 DNA reads TGTGCCAGCAGCTTAACCACAGGGAGTGGCTACACCTTC. It encodes CASSLTTGSGYTF.

This clone was observed a single time. The genes are TRBV27 and TRBJ1-2; a possible D gene is TRBD1 (6 bases). Trimming took 2 bases from V and 8 from J, leaving 12 bases between them. The CDR3 sequence is 13 residues long. Germline-derived CDR1 and CDR2 are MNHEY and SMNVEV (reference sequence). CDR3 DNA: TGTGCCAGCAGTTTACAGGGGACGCGGGGCTACACCTTC. It yields the protein CASSLQGTRGYTF.

The chain couples TRBV6-5 to TRBJ1-5; 8 bases line up with TRBD1. Germline V gene data show CDR1 as MNHEY and CDR2 as SVGAGI. This CDR3 spans 15 amino acids. V lost 4 bases and J lost 7; bases outside the gene matches: 9. In DNA form, the CDR3 reads TGTGCCAGCAGTTCCTCGTACAGGGGGAACCAGCCCCAGCATTTT. Its protein product is CASSSSYRGNQPQHF.

The chain couples TRBV11-2 to TRBJ2-5, with 13 bases that match TRBD2. Trimming at V came to 4 bases and at J to 5 bases, leaving 4 bases not matched to a gene. In germline, CDR1 is SGHAT, CDR2 FQNNGV. The CDR3 length is 15 residues. The CDR3 protein is CASSSPTSGGETQYF. CDR3 bases: TGTGCCAGCAGCTCCCCGACTAGCGGGGGGGAGACCCAGTACTTC.

In this sample, this clone turned up once. J is TRBJ2-2 and V is TRBV15; maybe TRBD1 (5 bases). Germline CDR1 LNHNV, CDR2 YYDKDF (reference sequence). Trimming took off 3 bases at V and 1 base at J, with 12 bases between the two ends. This CDR3 has 16 residues. DNA of the CDR3: TGTGCCACCAGCAGCCCGAAAACAGGGAACACCGGGGAGCTGTTTTTT. Residues: CATSSPKTGNTGELFF.

This rearrangement joins TRBV11-2 to TRBJ2-1; D might be TRBD2 (6 bases). The germline gives CDR1 SGHAT, CDR2 FQNNGV. Between the trimmed V and J ends, which lost 2 bases and 12 bases, there was a span of 14 bases. The CDR3 is made up of 13 amino acids. CDR3 sequence: CASSLRPREAQFF. In nucleotides, the CDR3 is TGTGCCAGCAGCTTACGGCCCAGGGAGGCGCAGTTCTTC.

Ten or more counts support this clone. The genes are TRBV16 and TRBJ1-4; 7 positions agree with TRBD1. The J segment lost 4 bases and the V segment lost 2 bases, leaving 7 bases of the junction unmatched. CDR3 length: 16 residues. Germline V lookup: CDR1 KGHSY, CDR2 FQNENV. CDR3 sequence reads: CASSQTGTANNEKLFF. Written as DNA, the CDR3 is TGTGCCAGCAGCCAAACCGGGACAGCAAATAATGAAAAACTGTTTTTT.

The table lists this clone with a few counts. This sequence joins TRBV4-3 and TRBJ1-2; D possibly corresponds to TRBD1 (6 bases). Germline CDR1 reads LGHNA; CDR2 reads YSLEER. V was cut by 1 base and J by 8 bases, with 17 bases left in between. The length of the CDR3 is 15 residues. The CDR3 DNA sequence: TGCGCCAGCAGCCAAGGTGGGCGGGGGGCGCAAGGCTACACCTTC. It encodes CASSQGGRGAQGYTF.

The chain is built from TRBV20-1 and TRBJ2-5; TRBD2 matches at 8 bases. J gave up 2 bases and V 3 bases, and 5 bases lay outside the gene matches. Germline CDR1 and CDR2: DFQATT and SNEGSKA (reference sequence). The CDR3 has 14 residues. CDR3 bases: TGCAGTGCTAGTCGGGAGGGGGAACAAGAGACCCAGTACTTC. Residues: CSASREGEQETQYF.

The chain carries TRBV9 and TRBJ2-7; 8 bases are a match to TRBD1. The CDR3 contains 15 residues. Germline CDR1 reads SGDLS; CDR2 reads YYNGEE. Trimming cost V 4 bases and J 6 bases; bases outside gene matches: 12. The CDR3 region has the DNA TGTGCCAGCAGCCCCCATGGGACAGGCCTATCCGAGCAGTACTTC. Encoded protein: CASSPHGTGLSEQYF.

The V gene is TRBV28, the J gene TRBJ1-6; 7 bases match TRBD1. The junction had 8 bases not matched to a gene; V was cut back by 8 bases and J by 7 bases. Germline V CDR1 and CDR2: MDHEN, SYDVKM. The CDR3 extends over 14 amino acids. CDR3: CASFSGTANSPLHF. CDR3 DNA: TGTGCCAGCTTCTCCGGGACAGCAAATTCACCCCTCCACTTT.

The chain recombines TRBV29-1 with TRBJ1-2, with D perhaps TRBD1 (5 bases). V was clipped by 8 bases and J by 8 bases, with 18 bases between them. There are 12 residues in the CDR3. Germline assignment: CDR1 SQVTM and CDR2 ANQGSEA. The CDR3 nucleotides are TGCAGCATTAACCGGGACGGGGGAGGCTACACCTTC. Amino acid sequence: CSINRDGGGYTF.

The rearrangement uses TRBV30 and TRBJ1-2; D perhaps matches TRBD1 (5 bases). V was cut by 3 bases and J by 8 bases, with 22 bases left in between. The CDR3 is 15 amino acids. Germline CDR1 reads GTSNPN; CDR2 reads SVGIG (reference sequence). The CDR3: CAWSNTGGGGRGYTF. The CDR3, as DNA: TGTGCCTGGAGCAACACGGGCGGGGGGGGAAGAGGCTACACCTTC.

This rearrangement joins TRBV6-2 or TRBV6-3 to TRBJ1-2, with D tentatively TRBD1 (6 bases). Germline V lookup: CDR1 MNHEY, CDR2 SVGEGT. The CDR3 length is 11 residues. Trimming cost V 2 bases and J 12 bases, with 10 bases left between them. The CDR3 spells CASSYNRQDTF. The CDR3 bases are TGTGCCAGCAGTTACAACAGACAGGACACCTTC.

The chain couples TRBV14 to TRBJ1-4; 7 positions agree with TRBD1. Unmatched junction bases numbered 7, after V lost 4 bases and J lost 5 bases. The CDR3 runs 15 residues. Germline V gene data show CDR1 as SGHDN and CDR2 as FVKESK. This chain's CDR3 is CASSPPGQLNEKLFF. Written as DNA, the CDR3 is TGTGCCAGCAGCCCCCCGGGACAGCTAAATGAAAAACTGTTTTTT.

The chain has TRBV19 and TRBJ2-3; 11 bases are a match to TRBD2. The germline gives CDR1 LNHDA, CDR2 SQIVND (reference sequence). CDR3 length equals 15 residues. Trimming took 5 bases from V and 6 from J; bases not matched to a gene: 7. CDR3: CASSPRLAGTDTQYF. For the CDR3, the DNA is TGTGCCAGTAGTCCTAGACTAGCGGGGACCGATACGCAGTATTTT.

This clone was detected only a few times. The V and J genes are TRBV7-2 and TRBJ1-1, with 9 bases fitting TRBD1. After removal of 4 bases from V and 11 bases from J, the junction contained 11 bases not matched to a gene. Germline CDR1 reads SGHTA; CDR2 reads FQGNSA. This CDR3 comprises 14 residues. The CDR3 here is CASSYKTGGTVAFF. CDR3 nucleotide sequence: TGTGCCAGCAGCTACAAGACAGGGGGAACGGTGGCTTTCTTT.

The V gene is TRBV29-1, the J gene TRBJ2-7, with D possibly matching TRBD1 (6 bases). The CDR3 has 11 residues. Germline lookup yields CDR1 SQVTM and CDR2 ANQGSEA. Trimming pared 6 bases from V and 3 bases from J, leaving 9 bases between. CDR3 nucleotide sequence: TGCAGCGTGTTGACAGGCTACGAGCAGTACTTC. It encodes CSVLTGYEQYF.

In its sample, this clone was seen once. V is TRBV6-2 or TRBV6-3 and J is TRBJ1-6; TRBD1 is a possible D gene (5 bases). Trimming removed 5 bases from V and 14 bases from J, with 13 bases in between. CDR3 length equals 12 residues. Per the germline V gene, CDR1 is MNHEY and CDR2 is SVGEGT. Here the CDR3 DNA reads TGTGCCAGCAGTACGACAGCAGAGACCCTCCACTTT. Its protein product is CASSTTAETLHF.

CDR3 nucleotides: TGTGCCAGCCGCACCGGACAGGTTTCAGCGGATGGCTACACCTTC. It is translated as CASRTGQVSADGYTF. The chain joins TRBV28 to TRBJ1-2, with TRBD1 matching 7 bases. The CDR3 contains 15 residues. Per germline, CDR1 MDHEN and CDR2 SYDVKM. The junction had 15 bases not matched to a gene; V was cut back by 8 bases and J by 6 bases.

This sequence joins TRBV7-2 and TRBJ2-7; TRBD1 matches at 7 bases. The CDR3 is 14 amino acids. From germline, CDR1 is SGHTA and CDR2 FQGNSA. The junction had 5 bases not matched to a gene; V was cut back by 1 base and J by 5 bases. CDR3 region: CASSLERGHHEQYF. The CDR3 nucleotides are TGTGCCAGCAGCTTAGAGAGGGGGCACCACGAGCAGTACTTC.

This clone occurred a few times. The rearrangement joins TRBV7-2 to TRBJ2-7; D gene uncertain. This CDR3 has 12 amino acids. Germline V gene sequence: CDR1 SGHTA, CDR2 FQGNSA. Trimming left V 4 bases short and J 3 bases short, with 7 bases between. CDR3 amino acids: CASSSSHYEQYF. The CDR3 region has the DNA TGTGCCAGCAGCTCGAGCCACTACGAGCAGTACTTC.

The table lists this clone with a count of one. This chain uses TRBV5-6 with TRBJ2-7; 8 nucleotides agree with TRBD2. This CDR3 is built from 13 residues. Unmatched junction bases numbered 2, after V lost 0 bases and J lost 6 bases. Germline loops: CDR1 SGHDT, CDR2 YYEEEE. The DNA of the CDR3 is TGTGCCAGCAGCTTGGGCGGGGGGCTCGAGCAGTACTTC. This sequence encodes CASSLGGGLEQYF.

This clone was counted only a few times. The chain uses TRBV5-1 and TRBJ2-7, with 8 bases identical to TRBD1. The germline gives CDR1 SGHRS, CDR2 YFSETQ. CDR3 length: 13 amino acids. The V and J ends lost 8 bases and 0 bases, in that order; junction bases with no gene match: 4. CDR3 region: CASGQGPSYEQYF. CDR3 nucleotide sequence: TGCGCCAGTGGACAGGGACCCTCCTACGAGCAGTACTTC.